The 4 T cell receptor beta chains below all came from one sample that was sequenced in a study of T cell responses to AZD1222 COVID-19 vaccine. TCRdb keeps only in-frame clones here, not all; method: immunoSEQ multiplex PCR. Among approximately 190,000 clones listed, approximately 91% were seen once. The sequences come from peripheral blood, collected on day 0 of AZD1222 vaccination. The receptors shown here come from an adult in good health.

This CDR3 reads CASSRPTGAGELFF. CDR3 sequence (DNA): TGTGCCAGCAGCCGGCCCACGGGGGCCGGGGAGCTGTTTTTT. The chain couples TRBV3-1 (or the pseudogene TRBV3-2) to TRBJ2-2; weak D call: TRBD2 (6 bases). The V end lost 4 bases, the J end lost 6 bases, and 12 bases lay between the germline ends. CDR3 size: 14 residues. The germline V gene has CDR1 LGHDT and CDR2 YNNKEL (reference sequence).

This clone was found a few times. The CDR3 DNA follows: TGCGCCAGCAGCTTCGAGCCGGGACAGAGCTACGAGCAGTACTTC. It specifies CASSFEPGQSYEQYF. The chain employs TRBV4-1 and TRBJ2-7; 7 nucleotides agree with TRBD1. Germline V gene lookup returns CDR1 MGHRA and CDR2 YSYEKL. CDR3 length equals 15 residues. J gave up 3 bases and V 5 bases, and 10 bases lay outside the gene matches.

The chain links TRBV25-1 to TRBJ1-1; TRBD1 might be the D (5 bases). CDR1 and CDR2 (germline): MGHDK, SYGVNS. V dropped 2 bases and J dropped 7 bases, with 11 bases sitting between them. This CDR3 region has 13 residues. DNA of the CDR3: TGTGCCAGCAGTGAAAGGGGAAGGGTTGAAGCTTTCTTT. Residues: CASSERGRVEAFF.

The J gene is TRBJ2-1, the V gene TRBV7-2; perhaps TRBD2 as D (8 bases). This CDR3 comprises 16 residues. Germline assignment: CDR1 SGHTA and CDR2 FQGNSA. Deletions cut 1 base from V and 3 bases from J, with 13 bases between. The CDR3 DNA sequence: TGTGCCAGCAGCTTAGTAGCGGGACAGATCTACAATGAGCAGTTCTTC. Encoded protein: CASSLVAGQIYNEQFF.